The next 11 T cell receptor beta chains were all read from a single sample in a study of molecular identifiers for immune sequencing clone quantification. TCRdb recomputed calls from the PCR reads with MiXCR, one row per CDR3 protein. This sample has some 680,000 distinct CDR3 sequences, with around 25% found just once. The specimen was naive CD8+ T cells from blood, with Jurkat cell RNA spiked in. Subset given: FACS-sorted CD8+CD4-CCR7+CD45RA+ naive T cells. The receptors were gathered from a human donor in good health. Some libraries in this study had Jurkat cell RNA spiked in.

This clonotype was counted a few times. The V gene is TRBV19, the J gene TRBJ2-2, with D perhaps matching TRBD1 (6 bases). Per the germline V gene, CDR1 is LNHDA and CDR2 is SQIVND (reference sequence). This CDR3 has 13 amino acids. The V gene lost 4 bases and the J gene lost 7 bases, with 10 bases spanning the gap. CDR3 region: CASSSQGFGELFF. The DNA of the CDR3 is TGTGCCAGTAGTAGTCAGGGGTTCGGGGAGCTGTTTTTT.

Concerning this clonotype itself: One junction end disagrees with the germline gene, perhaps due to a read error. The V call is TRBV29-1, the J call TRBJ1-4; a possible D gene is TRBD1 (5 bases). The CDR3 is made up of 14 amino acids. Germline CDR1 and CDR2: SQVTM and ANQGSEA. DNA of the CDR3: TGCAGCGTTGGCGCCGGGGGGACTAATGAAACACTGTTTTTT. This gives the protein CSVGAGGTNETLFF.

With respect to this clonotype: The junction departs from germline at one end; a sequencing error may be responsible. The chain couples TRBV19 to TRBJ2-7, with 7 positions matching TRBD1. This CDR3 spans 14 amino acids. Germline values: CDR1 LNHDA, CDR2 SQIVND (reference sequence). CDR3: CDSSRNRGVAEQYF. CDR3 in DNA: TGTGACAGTAGTAGAAACAGGGGAGTTGCCGAGCAGTACTTC.

This clonotype has only one observation. Since a much larger clone is just one base distant, this may be a read error. This chain links TRBV20-1 with TRBJ2-2; 7 bases map to TRBD2. CDR3 length: 14 residues. Germline CDR1 reads DFQATT; CDR2 reads SNEGSKA (reference sequence). The DNA of the CDR3 is TGCAGGGCTAGGTGGGAGGGTGACACCGGGGAGCTGTTTTTT. Translating gives CRARWEGDTGELFF.

This clonotype was seen more than once but under ten times. The V gene is TRBV12-3 or TRBV12-4, the J gene TRBJ2-7; D possibly corresponds to TRBD2 (6 bases). V gave up 1 base and J gave up 3 bases, with 7 bases separating them. This CDR3 is built from 13 residues. The chain's CDR3 is CASSLGTIYEQYF. In DNA, the CDR3 is TGTGCCAGCAGTTTAGGGACTATCTACGAGCAGTACTTC.

This clonotype was seen at least ten times. This chain links TRBV28 with TRBJ2-5, with 7 bases that match TRBD2. This CDR3 has 15 amino acids. Per the germline V gene, CDR1 is MDHEN and CDR2 is SYDVKM. Trimming removed 2 bases from V and 4 bases from J; junction bases left unmatched: 7. DNA of the CDR3: TGTGCCAGCAGTTTACTAGCGGTGGGTTTAGAGACCCAGTACTTC. This translates into CASSLLAVGLETQYF.

A remark on this clonotype: A much larger clone differs from this one at a single base, so this may be a read error. V is TRBV5-1 and J is TRBJ2-7, with TRBD1 matching over 8 bases. The germline gives CDR1 SGHRS, CDR2 YFSETQ. This CDR3 has 13 amino acids. CDR3 in amino acids: CASGQGYSYGQYF. In DNA form, the CDR3 reads TGCGCCAGCGGACAGGGCTACTCCTACGGGCAGTACTTC.

This chain joins TRBV10-3 and TRBJ2-7; TRBD1 might be the D (5 bases). The CDR3 totals 12 residues. Germline V gives CDR1 ENHRY, CDR2 SYGVKD. Trimming took 6 bases from V and 0 from J, leaving 6 bases between them. CDR3 DNA sequence: TGTGCCATCAGGGACATCTCCTACGAGCAGTACTTC. Protein: CAIRDISYEQYF.

The rearrangement links TRBV7-9 to TRBJ1-2; TRBD1 matches at 7 bases. Trimming took 6 bases from V and 2 from J; bases not matched to a gene: 21. The germline V gene has CDR1 SEHNR and CDR2 FQNEAQ (reference sequence). The CDR3 runs to 19 residues. The CDR3 DNA sequence: TGTGCCAGCAGATATACCGAGGGGGCAAGGCAACCTAAGAACTATGGCTACACCTTC. Protein: CASRYTEGARQPKNYGYTF.

As for this clonotype: This may be a read error, as it is one base from a much larger clone. V gene TRBV29-1 combines with J gene TRBJ2-7; 7 bases are a match to TRBD1. The germline V gene has CDR1 SQVTM and CDR2 ANQGSEA. The CDR3 contains 13 residues. Trimming at V came to 6 bases and at J to 6 bases, leaving 11 bases not matched to a gene. CDR3 nucleotides: TGCAGCGTCCGACAGGGTAGCTCTTGCGAGCAGTACTTC. Residues: CSVRQGSSCEQYF.

The V call is TRBV5-1, the J call TRBJ2-1; D uncertain. The CDR3 runs 12 residues. V dropped 1 base and J dropped 16 bases, with 15 bases sitting between them. From germline, CDR1 is SGHRS and CDR2 YFSETQ. The CDR3 region has the DNA TGCGCCAGCAGCTTGTCCGGCGTCGGAGAATTCTTC. Its protein product is CASSLSGVGEFF.